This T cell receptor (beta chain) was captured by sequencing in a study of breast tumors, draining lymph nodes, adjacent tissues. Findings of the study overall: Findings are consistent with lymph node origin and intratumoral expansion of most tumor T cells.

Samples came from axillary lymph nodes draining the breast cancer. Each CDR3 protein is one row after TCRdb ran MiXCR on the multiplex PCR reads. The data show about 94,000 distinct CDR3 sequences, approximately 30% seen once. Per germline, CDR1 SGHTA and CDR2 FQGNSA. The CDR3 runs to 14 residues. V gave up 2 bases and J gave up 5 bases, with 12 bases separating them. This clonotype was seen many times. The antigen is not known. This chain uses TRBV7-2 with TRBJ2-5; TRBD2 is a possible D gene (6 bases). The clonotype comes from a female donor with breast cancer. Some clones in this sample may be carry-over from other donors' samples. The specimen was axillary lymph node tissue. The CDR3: CASSLRGAGETQYF. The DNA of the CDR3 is TGTGCCAGCAGCTTAAGAGGGGCGGGGGAGACCCAGTACTTC.